This entry features one T cell receptor (beta chain) sequence. This specimen belongs to a study of control samples from healthy donors and cancer patients. The CDR3 is made up of 15 amino acids. V was pared by 1 base and J by 5 bases, with 12 bases between. CDR1 and CDR2 (germline): SGHNT, YENEEA. Sequenced by immunoSEQ multiplex PCR; TCRdb stores in-frame clones only, minus some. The table lists approximately 100,000 clones, roughly 90% of them singletons. The sample comprised blood. The rearrangement links TRBV11-3 to TRBJ2-1; maybe TRBD2 (7 bases). This receptor was taken from a human donor in good health. The donor label of this sample is uncertain. This CDR3 is CASSLGAGANNEQFF. The CDR3 DNA sequence: TGTGCCAGCAGCTTAGGTGCGGGGGCCAACAATGAGCAGTTCTTC.